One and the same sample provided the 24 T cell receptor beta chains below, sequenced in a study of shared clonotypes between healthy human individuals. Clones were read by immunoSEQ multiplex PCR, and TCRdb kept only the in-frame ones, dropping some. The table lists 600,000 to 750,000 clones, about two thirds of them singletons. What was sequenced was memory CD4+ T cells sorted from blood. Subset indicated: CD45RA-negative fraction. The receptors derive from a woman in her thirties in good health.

CDR3 in amino acids: CAISGNSGSSYNEQFF. Here the CDR3 DNA reads TGTGCCATCAGTGGGAATAGCGGGAGCTCCTACAATGAGCAGTTCTTC. The gene calls are TRBV10-3 and TRBJ2-1, with 9 bases identical to TRBD2. Germline CDR1 ENHRY, CDR2 SYGVKD. CDR3 length equals 16 residues. V shed 4 bases and J 0 bases; nucleotides not matched to a gene: 4.

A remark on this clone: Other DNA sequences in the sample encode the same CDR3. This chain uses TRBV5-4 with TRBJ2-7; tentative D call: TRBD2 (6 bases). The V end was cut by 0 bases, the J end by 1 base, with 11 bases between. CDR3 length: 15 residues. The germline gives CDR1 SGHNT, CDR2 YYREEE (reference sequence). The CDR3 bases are TGTGCCAGCAGCTTGGGGGGGACTGGGTCCTACGAGCAGTACTTC. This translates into CASSLGGTGSYEQYF.

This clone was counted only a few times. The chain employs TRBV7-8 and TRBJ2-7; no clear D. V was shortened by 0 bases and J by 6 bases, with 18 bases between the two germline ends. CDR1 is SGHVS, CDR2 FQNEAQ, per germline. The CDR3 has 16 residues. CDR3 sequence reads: CASSLARSTRPSEQYF. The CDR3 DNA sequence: TGTGCCAGCAGCTTAGCGAGGAGCACCAGGCCCTCCGAGCAGTACTTC.

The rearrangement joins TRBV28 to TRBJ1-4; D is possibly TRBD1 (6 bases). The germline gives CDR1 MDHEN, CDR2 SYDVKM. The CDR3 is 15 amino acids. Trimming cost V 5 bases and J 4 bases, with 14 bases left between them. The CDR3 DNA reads TGTGCCAGCAGTCAACAGGGCAGAAGTAATGAAAAACTGTTTTTT. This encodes CASSQQGRSNEKLFF.

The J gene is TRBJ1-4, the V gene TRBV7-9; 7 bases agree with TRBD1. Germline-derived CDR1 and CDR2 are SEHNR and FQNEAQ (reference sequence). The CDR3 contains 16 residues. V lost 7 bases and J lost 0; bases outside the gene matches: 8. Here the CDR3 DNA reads TGTGCCAGCACCGAGACCGGGACAGCAACTAATGAAAAACTGTTTTTT. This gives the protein CASTETGTATNEKLFF. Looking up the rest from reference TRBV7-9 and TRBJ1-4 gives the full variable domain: DTGVSQNPRHKITKRGQNVTFRCDPISEHNRLYWYRQTLGQGPEFLTYFQNEAQLEKSRLLSDRFSAERPKGSFSTLEIQRTEQGDSAMYLCASTETGTATNEKLFFGSGTQLSVL.

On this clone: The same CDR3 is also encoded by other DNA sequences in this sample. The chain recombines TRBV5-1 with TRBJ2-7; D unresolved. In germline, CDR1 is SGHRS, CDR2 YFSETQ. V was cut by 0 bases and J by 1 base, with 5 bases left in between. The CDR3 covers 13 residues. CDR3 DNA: TGCGCCAGCAGCTTGGCGGTGTCCTACGAGCAGTACTTC. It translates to CASSLAVSYEQYF.

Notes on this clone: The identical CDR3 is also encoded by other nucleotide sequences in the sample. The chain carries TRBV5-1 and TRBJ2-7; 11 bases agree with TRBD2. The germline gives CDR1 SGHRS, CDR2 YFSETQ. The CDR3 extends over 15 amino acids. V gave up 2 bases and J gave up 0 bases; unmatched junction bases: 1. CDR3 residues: CASSFLAGGSYEQYF. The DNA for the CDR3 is TGCGCCAGCAGCTTCCTAGCGGGAGGCTCCTACGAGCAGTACTTC.

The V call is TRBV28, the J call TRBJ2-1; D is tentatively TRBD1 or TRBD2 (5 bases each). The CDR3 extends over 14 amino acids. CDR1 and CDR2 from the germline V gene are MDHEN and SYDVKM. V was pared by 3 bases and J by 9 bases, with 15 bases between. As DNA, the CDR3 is TGTGCCAGCAGTTTCGGGACCCCTAGAGGTGAGCAGTTCTTC. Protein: CASSFGTPRGEQFF.

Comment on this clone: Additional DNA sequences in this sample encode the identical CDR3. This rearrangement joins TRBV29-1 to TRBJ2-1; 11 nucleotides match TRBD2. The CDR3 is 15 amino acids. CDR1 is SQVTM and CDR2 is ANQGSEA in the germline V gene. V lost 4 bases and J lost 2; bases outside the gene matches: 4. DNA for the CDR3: TGCAGCGTTGTACTAGCGGGAGTAGCCTACAATGAGCAGTTCTTC. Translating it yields CSVVLAGVAYNEQFF.

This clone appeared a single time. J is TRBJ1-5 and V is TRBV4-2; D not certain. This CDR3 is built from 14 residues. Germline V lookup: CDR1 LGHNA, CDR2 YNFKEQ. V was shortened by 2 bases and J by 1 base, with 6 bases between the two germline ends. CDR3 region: CASSQLRSNQPQHF. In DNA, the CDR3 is TGTGCCAGCAGCCAATTACGGAGCAATCAGCCCCAGCATTTT.

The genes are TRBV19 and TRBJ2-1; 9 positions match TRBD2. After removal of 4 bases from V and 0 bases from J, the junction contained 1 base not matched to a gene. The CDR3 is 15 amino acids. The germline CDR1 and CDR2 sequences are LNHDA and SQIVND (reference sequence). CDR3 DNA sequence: TGTGCCAGTAGTAGCGGGAGGGGCTCCTACAATGAGCAGTTCTTC. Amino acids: CASSSGRGSYNEQFF.

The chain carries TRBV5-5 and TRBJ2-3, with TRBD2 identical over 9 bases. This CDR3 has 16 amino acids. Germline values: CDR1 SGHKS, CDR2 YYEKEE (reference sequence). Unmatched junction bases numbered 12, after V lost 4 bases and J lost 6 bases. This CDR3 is CASSALGSGRQDTQYF. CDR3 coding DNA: TGTGCCAGCAGCGCACTGGGTAGCGGGAGACAGGATACGCAGTATTTT.

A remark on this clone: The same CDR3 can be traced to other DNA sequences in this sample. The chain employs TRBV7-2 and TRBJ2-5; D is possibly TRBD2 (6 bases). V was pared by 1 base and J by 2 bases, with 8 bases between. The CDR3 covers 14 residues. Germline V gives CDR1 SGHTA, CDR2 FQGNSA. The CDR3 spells CASSLDGGQETQYF. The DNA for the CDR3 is TGTGCCAGCAGCTTAGACGGGGGTCAAGAGACCCAGTACTTC.

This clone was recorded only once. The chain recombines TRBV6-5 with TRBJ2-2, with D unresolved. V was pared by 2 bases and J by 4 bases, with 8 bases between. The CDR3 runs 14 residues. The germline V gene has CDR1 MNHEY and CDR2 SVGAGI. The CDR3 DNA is TGTGCCAGCAGTTACAGGGCGGCCACCGGGGAGCTGTTTTTT. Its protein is CASSYRAATGELFF.

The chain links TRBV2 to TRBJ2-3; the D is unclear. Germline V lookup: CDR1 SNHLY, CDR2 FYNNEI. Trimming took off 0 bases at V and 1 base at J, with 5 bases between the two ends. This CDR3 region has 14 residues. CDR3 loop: CASSEAHGTDTQYF. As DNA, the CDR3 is TGTGCCAGCAGTGAAGCGCACGGCACAGATACGCAGTATTTT.

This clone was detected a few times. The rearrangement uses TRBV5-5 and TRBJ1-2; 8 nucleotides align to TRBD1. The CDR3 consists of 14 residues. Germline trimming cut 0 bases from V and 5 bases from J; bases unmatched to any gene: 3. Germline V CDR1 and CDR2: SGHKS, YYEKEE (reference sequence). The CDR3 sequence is CASSLEDRVYGYTF. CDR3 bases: TGTGCCAGCAGCTTGGAGGACAGGGTGTATGGCTACACCTTC.

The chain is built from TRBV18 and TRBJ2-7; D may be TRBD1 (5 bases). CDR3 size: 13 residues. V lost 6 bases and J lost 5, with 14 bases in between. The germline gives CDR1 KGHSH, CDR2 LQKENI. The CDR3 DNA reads TGTGCCAGCTCCGTGGGGCTAGGCGACGAGCAGTACTTC. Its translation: CASSVGLGDEQYF.

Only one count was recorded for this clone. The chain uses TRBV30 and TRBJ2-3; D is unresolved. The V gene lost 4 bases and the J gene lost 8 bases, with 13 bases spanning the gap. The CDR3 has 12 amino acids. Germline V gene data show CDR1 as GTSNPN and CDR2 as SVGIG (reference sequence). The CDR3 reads CAWKRIGSTQYF. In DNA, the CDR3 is TGTGCCTGGAAACGGATCGGGTCTACGCAGTATTTT.

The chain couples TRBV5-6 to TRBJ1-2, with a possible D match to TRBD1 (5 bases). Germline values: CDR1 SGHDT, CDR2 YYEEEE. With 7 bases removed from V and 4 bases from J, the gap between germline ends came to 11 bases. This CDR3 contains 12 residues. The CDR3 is CASSSGTYGYTF. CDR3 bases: TGTGCCAGCTCCTCCGGGACCTATGGCTACACCTTC.

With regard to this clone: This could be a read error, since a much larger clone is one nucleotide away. CDR3 DNA: TGTGCCAGCAGCTTAGGGCCCAAGCGGAACCAGTACTTC. Amino acid sequence: CASSLGPKRNQYF. The chain carries TRBV11-2 and TRBJ2-5; a possible D gene is TRBD2 (5 bases). The V end was cut by 1 base, the J end by 10 bases, with 13 bases between. CDR3 size: 13 residues. Germline CDR1 is SGHAT and CDR2 is FQNNGV.

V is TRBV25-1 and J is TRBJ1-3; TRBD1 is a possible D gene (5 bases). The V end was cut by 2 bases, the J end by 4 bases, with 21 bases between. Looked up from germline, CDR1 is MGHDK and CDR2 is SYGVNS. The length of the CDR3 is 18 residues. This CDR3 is CASSEEAGKGVSGNTIYF. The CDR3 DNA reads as TGTGCCAGCAGTGAAGAGGCAGGGAAGGGAGTGAGCGGAAACACCATATATTTT. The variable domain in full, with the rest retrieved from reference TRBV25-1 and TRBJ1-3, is EADIYQTPRYLVIGTGKKITLECSQTMGHDKMYWYQQDPGMELHLIHYSYGVNSTEKGDLSSESTVSRIRTEHFPLTLESARPSHTSQYLCASSEEAGKGVSGNTIYFGEGSWLTVV.

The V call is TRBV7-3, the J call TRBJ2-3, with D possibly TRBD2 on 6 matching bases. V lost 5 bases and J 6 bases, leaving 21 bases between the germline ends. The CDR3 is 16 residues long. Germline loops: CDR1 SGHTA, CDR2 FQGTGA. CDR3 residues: CASSLLIAASGDTQYF. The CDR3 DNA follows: TGTGCCAGCAGCCTCCTTATAGCGGCCTCGGGGGATACGCAGTATTTT.

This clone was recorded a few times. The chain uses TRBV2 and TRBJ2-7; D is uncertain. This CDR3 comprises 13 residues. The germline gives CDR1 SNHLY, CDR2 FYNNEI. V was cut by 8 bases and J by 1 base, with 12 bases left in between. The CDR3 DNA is TGTGCCAGCGAGAACTACCAGTCCTACGAGCAGTACTTC. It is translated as CASENYQSYEQYF. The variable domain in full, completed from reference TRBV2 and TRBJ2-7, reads EPEVTQTPSHQVTQMGQEVILRCVPISNHLYFYWYRQILGQKVEFLVSFYNNEISEKSEIFDDQFSVERPDGSNFTLKIRSTKLEDSAMYFCASENYQSYEQYFGPGTRLTVT.

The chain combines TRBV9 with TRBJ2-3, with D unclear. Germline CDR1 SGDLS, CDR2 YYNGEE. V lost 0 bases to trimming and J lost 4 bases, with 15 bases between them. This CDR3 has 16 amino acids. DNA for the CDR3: TGTGCCAGCAGCGTAGGAGTCCTCCAGGAAGCAGATACGCAGTATTTT. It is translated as CASSVGVLQEADTQYF.